The present T cell receptor (beta chain) was sequenced within a study of cytomegalovirus exposure and HLA in healthy donors. A multiplex PCR was run with 60 Vbeta primers and 13 Jbeta primers. Sequencing used immunoSEQ multiplex PCR; TCRdb keeps in-frame clones, though not all of them. The sample holds approximately 120,000 clones. Losses at the gene ends were 0 bases for V and 1 base for J; bases not matched to a gene: 5. Looked up from germline, CDR1 is MDHEN and CDR2 is SYDVKM. The CDR3 extends over 16 amino acids. Sequencing was carried out using PBMCs. This chain uses TRBV28 with TRBJ2-7; 8 bases line up with TRBD2. The TCR comes from a young man in good health and CMV-seronegative. CDR3 amino acids: CASSLWSGGPSYEQYF. CDR3 DNA: TGTGCCAGCAGTTTATGGAGCGGGGGCCCGTCCTACGAGCAGTACTTC.